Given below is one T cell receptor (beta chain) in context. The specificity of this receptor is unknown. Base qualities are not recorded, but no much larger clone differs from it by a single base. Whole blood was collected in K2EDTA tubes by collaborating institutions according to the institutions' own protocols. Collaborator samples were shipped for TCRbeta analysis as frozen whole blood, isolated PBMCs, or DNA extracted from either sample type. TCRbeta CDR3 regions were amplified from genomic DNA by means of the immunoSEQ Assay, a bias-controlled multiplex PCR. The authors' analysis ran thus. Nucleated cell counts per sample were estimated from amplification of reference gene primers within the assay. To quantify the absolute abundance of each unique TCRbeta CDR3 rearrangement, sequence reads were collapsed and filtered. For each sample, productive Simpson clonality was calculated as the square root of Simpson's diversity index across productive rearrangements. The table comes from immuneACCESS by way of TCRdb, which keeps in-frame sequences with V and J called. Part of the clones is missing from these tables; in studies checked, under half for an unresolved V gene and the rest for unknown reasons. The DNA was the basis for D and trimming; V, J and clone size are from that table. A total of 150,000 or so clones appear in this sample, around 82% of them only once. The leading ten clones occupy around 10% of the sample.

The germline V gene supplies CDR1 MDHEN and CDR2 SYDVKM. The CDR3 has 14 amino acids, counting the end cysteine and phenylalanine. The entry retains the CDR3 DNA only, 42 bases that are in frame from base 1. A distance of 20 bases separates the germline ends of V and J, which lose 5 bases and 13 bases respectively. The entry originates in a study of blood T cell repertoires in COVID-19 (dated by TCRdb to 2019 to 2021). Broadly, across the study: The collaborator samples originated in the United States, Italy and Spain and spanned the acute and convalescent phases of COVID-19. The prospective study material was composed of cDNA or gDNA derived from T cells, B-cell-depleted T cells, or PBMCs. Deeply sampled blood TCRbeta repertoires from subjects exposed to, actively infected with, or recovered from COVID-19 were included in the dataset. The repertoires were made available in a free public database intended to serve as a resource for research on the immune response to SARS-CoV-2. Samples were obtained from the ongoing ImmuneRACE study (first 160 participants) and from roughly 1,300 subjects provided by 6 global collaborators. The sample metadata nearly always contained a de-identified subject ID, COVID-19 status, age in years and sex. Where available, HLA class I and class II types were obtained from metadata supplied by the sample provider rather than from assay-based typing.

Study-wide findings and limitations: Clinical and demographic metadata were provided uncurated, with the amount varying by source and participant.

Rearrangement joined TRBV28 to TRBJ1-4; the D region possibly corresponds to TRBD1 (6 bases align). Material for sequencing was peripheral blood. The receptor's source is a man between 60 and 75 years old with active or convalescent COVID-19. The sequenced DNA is TGTGCCAGCAGTCGTAGGCTACAGGGTCGAGGACTGTTTTTT. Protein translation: CASSRRLQGRGLFF.